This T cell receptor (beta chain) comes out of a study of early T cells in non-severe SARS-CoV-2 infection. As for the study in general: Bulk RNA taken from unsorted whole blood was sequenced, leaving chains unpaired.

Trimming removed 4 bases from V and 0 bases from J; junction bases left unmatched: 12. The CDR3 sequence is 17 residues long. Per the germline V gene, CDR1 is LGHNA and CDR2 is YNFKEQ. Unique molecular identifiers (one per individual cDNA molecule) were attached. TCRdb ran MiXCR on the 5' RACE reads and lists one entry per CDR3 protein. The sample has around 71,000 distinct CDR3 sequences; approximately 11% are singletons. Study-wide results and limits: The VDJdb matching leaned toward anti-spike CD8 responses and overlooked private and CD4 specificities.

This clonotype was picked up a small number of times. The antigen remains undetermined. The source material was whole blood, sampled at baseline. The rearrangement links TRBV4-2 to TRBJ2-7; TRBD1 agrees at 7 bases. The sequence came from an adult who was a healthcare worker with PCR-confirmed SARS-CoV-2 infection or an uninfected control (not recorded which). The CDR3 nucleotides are TGTGCCAGCAGCCCTACCGAGGGGGCAAGGAGCTCCTACGAGCAGTACTTC. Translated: CASSPTEGARSSYEQYF.